This is a list of T cell receptor beta chains from one sample in a study of neoadjuvant nivolumab and ipilimumab in lung cancer. Clones were read by immunoSEQ multiplex PCR, and TCRdb kept only the in-frame ones, dropping some. The data contain tens of thousands of clones, just over 90% of them singletons. The sample in question was peripheral blood, obtained after neoadjuvant nivolumab, alone or with ipilimumab, at or shortly before surgery. The source is an adult with non-small cell lung cancer. CDR3s include the opening cysteine and the closing phenylalanine or tryptophan. Fields, in order: clone size, V gene, CDR3 length, J gene, D gene, CDR3 protein, CDR3 DNA. A D gene is named only where the DNA matches it firmly. The size entry is marked missing in some rows and otherwise reads once, few, many or a size class.

>once|TRBV7-8|14|TRBJ2-1|TRBD1
CASSHGDRHNEQFF
TGTGCCAGCAGCCACGGGGACAGACACAATGAGCAGTTCTTC
>-|TRBV11-3|13|TRBJ2-1|-
CASSFGRYNEQFF
TGTGCCAGCAGCTTTGGACGGTACAATGAGCAGTTCTTC
>-|TRBV10-2|12|TRBJ2-5|TRBD2
CASSPGGETQYF
TGCGCCAGCTCCCCGGGGGGAGAGACCCAGTACTTC
>-|TRBV5-4|14|TRBJ1-2|-
CASSTKQGPSGYTF
TGTGCCAGCAGCACTAAGCAGGGACCATCTGGCTACACCTTC
>-|TRBV5-1|15|TRBJ2-2|-
CASSPGTANTGELFF
TGCGCCAGCAGTCCGGGGACCGCGAACACCGGGGAGCTGTTTTTT
>-|TRBV6-5|13|TRBJ2-7|TRBD1
CASRGTGVGEQYF
TGTGCCAGCAGGGGGACAGGGGTTGGGGAGCAGTACTTC
>-|TRBV5-5|16|TRBJ1-5|-
CASSATQGNPNQPQHF
TGTGCCAGCAGCGCGACTCAGGGAAACCCCAATCAGCCCCAGCATTTT
>-|TRBV5-1|16|TRBJ2-3|-
CASSLAPLAGTDTQYF
TGCGCCAGCAGCTTGGCCCCCTTAGCGGGCACAGATACGCAGTATTTT
>-|TRBV5-1|14|TRBJ2-3|-
CASTQGDNTDTQYF
TGCGCCAGCACCCAAGGGGACAACACAGATACGCAGTATTTT
>-|TRBV14|15|TRBJ2-1|TRBD2
CASSRGTSGANEQFF
TGTGCCAGCAGCCGAGGGACTAGCGGGGCAAATGAGCAGTTCTTC
>-|TRBV4-3|17|TRBJ1-2|-
CASSQELTRTINYGYTF
TGCGCCAGCAGCCAAGAGCTAACTAGGACAATTAACTATGGCTACACCTTC
>-|TRBV7-7|13|TRBJ1-1|-
CASSLQMNTEAFF
TGTGCCAGCAGCTTGCAGATGAACACTGAAGCTTTCTTT
>-|TRBV27|18|TRBJ2-7|-
CASSSPRPQGDSTYEQYF
TGTGCCAGCAGTTCCCCCCGGCCACAGGGAGACTCTACCTACGAGCAGTACTTC
>-|TRBV5-1|16|TRBJ2-5|TRBD2
CASSLASGARGETQYF
TGCGCCAGCAGCTTGGCTAGCGGGGCCCGGGGAGAGACCCAGTACTTC
>-|TRBV9|14|TRBJ2-6|-
CASSVGAGANVLTF
TGTGCCAGCAGCGTTGGGGCGGGGGCCAACGTCCTGACTTTC
>-|TRBV6-5|14|TRBJ1-2|-
CASSSRPGLGGYTF
TGTGCCAGCAGTTCCCGACCAGGGCTGGGTGGCTACACCTTC
>-|TRBV5-4|12|TRBJ2-1|-
CASSLDDNEQFF
TGTGCCAGCAGCTTGGATGACAATGAGCAGTTCTTC
>-|TRBV6-6|11|TRBJ2-3|-
CASRVQGTQYF
TGTGCCAGCAGAGTGCAGGGTACGCAGTATTTT
>-|TRBV18|15|TRBJ1-2|TRBD1
CASSPPGTGSFGYTF
TGTGCCAGCTCACCCCCCGGGACAGGGTCGTTCGGCTACACCTTC
>-|TRBV6-5|14|TRBJ1-5|TRBD1
CASSRTGFNQPQHF
TGTGCCAGCAGCCGGACAGGGTTCAATCAGCCCCAGCATTTT
>-|TRBV2|14|TRBJ1-6|-
CASSEERGNSPLHF
TGTGCCAGCAGTGAAGAAAGGGGGAATTCACCCCTCCACTTT
>-|TRBV18|15|TRBJ2-7|-
CASSPQQGSPGEQYF
TGTGCCAGCTCCCCCCAACAGGGCTCACCAGGGGAGCAGTACTTC
>-|TRBV7-2|15|TRBJ1-5|TRBD1
CASSAQGAGNQPQHF
TGTGCCAGCAGCGCCCAGGGGGCTGGCAATCAGCCCCAGCATTTT
>-|TRBV19|14|TRBJ2-7|-
CASSSPGGVYEQYF
TGTGCCAGTAGCTCCCCAGGGGGGGTCTACGAGCAGTACTTC
>-|TRBV7-8|13|TRBJ1-2|-
CASYNRAGYGYTF
TGTGCCAGTTATAACAGGGCCGGCTATGGCTACACCTTC
>-|TRBV18|17|TRBJ2-3|-
CASSPPVWGPSTDTQYF
TGTGCCAGCTCACCGCCCGTTTGGGGCCCCAGCACAGATACGCAGTATTTT
>-|TRBV11-2|15|TRBJ1-5|-
CASSLGAGGNQPQHF
TGTGCCAGCAGCTTAGGGGCAGGGGGCAATCAGCCCCAGCATTTT
>-|TRBV5-1|15|TRBJ2-7|-
CASSLDLGQIYEQYF
TGCGCCAGCAGCTTGGATCTTGGACAGATCTACGAGCAGTACTTC
>once|TRBV10-3|16|TRBJ1-2|-
CAISEIGSSIRSGYTF
TGTGCCATCAGTGAGATTGGGTCATCGATAAGATCTGGCTACACCTTC
>-|TRBV2|12|TRBJ2-3|-
CASGKRPDTQYF
TGTGCCAGCGGCAAACGGCCAGATACGCAGTATTTT
>-|TRBV29-1|13|TRBJ1-1|TRBD1
CSAGQGGRTEAFF
TGCAGCGCCGGACAGGGAGGTCGCACTGAAGCTTTCTTT
>-|TRBV19|14|TRBJ1-1|TRBD1
CASRPGGAGTEAFF
TGTGCCAGTAGACCAGGGGGCGCGGGAACTGAAGCTTTCTTT